The 15 T cell receptor beta chains in this list originate from one sample, sequenced in a study of technical replicates of blood from four donors (dated by TCRdb to 2015 to 2018). The library was prepared using the immunoSEQ multiplex PCR assay. The table comes from immuneACCESS by way of TCRdb, which keeps in-frame sequences with V and J called. Part of the clones is missing from these tables; in studies checked, under half for an unresolved V gene and the rest for unknown reasons. The sample records tens of thousands of clones, roughly 98% of which are singletons. The biggest ten clones account for approximately 0.17% of the sample. The specimen was T cells isolated from PBMCs. The source of these receptors is a human donor in good health.

This chain joins TRBV6-4 and TRBJ1-2; 7 nucleotides line up with TRBD1. The ends lost 3 bases at V and 0 bases at J; junction bases unmatched: 4. CDR1 MRHNA and CDR2 SNTAGT come from the germline V gene. CDR3 length equals 15 residues. CDR3 in DNA: TGTGCCAGCAGTGAGACAGGGAACACTAACTATGGCTACACCTTC. Its protein product is CASSETGNTNYGYTF.

The J gene is TRBJ1-6, the V gene TRBV30; the D is unclear. Germline values: CDR1 GTSNPN, CDR2 SVGIG (reference sequence). Trimming stripped 3 bases from V and 13 bases from J, with 10 bases between. The CDR3 covers 11 residues. CDR3 in amino acids: CAWRENSPLHF. For the CDR3, the DNA is TGTGCCTGGAGAGAGAACTCTCCCCTCCACTTT.

The chain couples TRBV20-1 to TRBJ2-7; TRBD2 might be the D (6 bases). CDR3 length equals 11 residues. V lost 5 bases to trimming and J lost 6 bases, with 11 bases between them. From germline, CDR1 is DFQATT and CDR2 SNEGSKA (reference sequence). CDR3 loop: CSAVLAFEQYF. The CDR3 DNA reads as TGCAGTGCTGTGCTAGCGTTCGAGCAGTACTTC.

The chain links TRBV18 to TRBJ2-7, with D perhaps matching TRBD2 (5 bases). CDR3 length: 15 residues. Germline loops: CDR1 KGHSH, CDR2 LQKENI. V was trimmed by 0 bases and J by 2 bases, leaving 11 bases between them. The CDR3 DNA reads TGTGCCAGCTCACCACCGCGGGCAAACACCTACGAGCAGTACTTC. The encoded protein is CASSPPRANTYEQYF.

The chain couples TRBV9 to TRBJ2-1; tentative D call: TRBD1 (6 bases). The V end lost 4 bases, the J end lost 0 bases, and 14 bases lay between the germline ends. The CDR3 sequence is 16 residues long. Germline V gene data show CDR1 as SGDLS and CDR2 as YYNGEE. The CDR3 DNA sequence: TGTGCCAGCAGCCCAGGGGCGCTCAGCTCCTACAATGAGCAGTTCTTC. Protein product: CASSPGALSSYNEQFF. Combining the CDR3 with reference TRBV9 and TRBJ2-1 gives the whole variable domain DSGVTQTPKHLITATGQRVTLRCSPRSGDLSVYWYQQSLDQGLQFLIQYYNGEERAKGNILERFSAQQFPDLHSELNLSSLELGDSALYFCASSPGALSSYNEQFFGPGTRLTVL.

The chain combines TRBV7-9 with TRBJ2-1; tentatively, D is TRBD1 (5 bases). The V gene's germline CDR1 is SEHNR and CDR2 FQNEAQ (reference sequence). CDR3 length: 17 amino acids. V lost 4 bases and J 6 bases, leaving 22 bases between the germline ends. The CDR3 DNA reads as TGTGCCAGCAGCTCCTACCACGACAGAATTTTCGGCAATGAGCAGTTCTTC. Protein: CASSSYHDRIFGNEQFF. The variable domain in full, completed from reference TRBV7-9 and TRBJ2-1, reads DTGVSQNPRHKITKRGQNVTFRCDPISEHNRLYWYRQTLGQGPEFLTYFQNEAQLEKSRLLSDRFSAERPKGSFSTLEIQRTEQGDSAMYLCASSSYHDRIFGNEQFFGPGTRLTVL.

The genes are TRBV29-1 and TRBJ2-2, with a weak D call TRBD1 (5 bases). The CDR3 has 13 residues. Germline CDR1 and CDR2: SQVTM and ANQGSEA. V shed 5 bases and J shed 3 bases, with 10 bases lying between them. The CDR3 loop is CSVPRVDTGELFF. The CDR3 nucleotides read TGCAGCGTTCCCAGGGTAGACACCGGGGAGCTGTTTTTT.

The gene calls are TRBV25-1 and TRBJ2-1; 10 bases are a match to TRBD2. J lost 7 bases, V lost 8 bases, and 14 bases had no gene match. This CDR3 has 16 residues. Germline V gene lookup returns CDR1 MGHDK and CDR2 SYGVNS. The chain's CDR3 is CASLPLLAGGVNEQFF. As DNA, the CDR3 is TGTGCCAGCCTACCTCTATTAGCGGGGGGAGTAAATGAGCAGTTCTTC.

This rearrangement joins TRBV18 to TRBJ1-4; 7 nucleotides align to TRBD1. This CDR3 is 15 amino acids long. Germline CDR1 is KGHSH and CDR2 is LQKENI. V lost 3 bases to trimming and J lost 4 bases; unmatched junction nucleotides: 5. CDR3 bases: TGTGCCAGCTCACCTCGGGACAGCGGTAATGAAAAACTGTTTTTT. As protein: CASSPRDSGNEKLFF.

The genes are TRBV27 and TRBJ2-3, with 7 bases identical to TRBD1. Trimming at V came to 7 bases and at J to 1 base, leaving 14 bases not matched to a gene. CDR1 MNHEY and CDR2 SMNVEV come from the germline V gene (reference sequence). The CDR3 is made up of 17 amino acids. This CDR3 is CASTHDLTGRGTDTQYF. In DNA, the CDR3 is TGTGCCAGCACGCACGATCTGACAGGGCGGGGCACAGATACGCAGTATTTT.

V usage is TRBV19 and J usage is TRBJ1-1; a possible D gene is TRBD1 (5 bases). The CDR3 totals 13 residues. Germline V gene data show CDR1 as LNHDA and CDR2 as SQIVND (reference sequence). The V and J ends lost 4 bases and 10 bases respectively, with 16 bases between them. The CDR3 sequence is CASSKSKGLVAFF. CDR3 nucleotide sequence: TGTGCCAGTAGTAAAAGTAAGGGGTTGGTAGCTTTCTTT. Full variable domain (remainder filled in from reference TRBV19 and TRBJ1-1): DGGITQSPKYLFRKEGQNVTLSCEQNLNHDAMYWYRQDPGQGLRLIYYSQIVNDFQKGDIAEGYSVSREKKESFPLTVTSAQKNPTAFYLCASSKSKGLVAFFGQGTRLTVV.

This sequence joins TRBV29-1 and TRBJ1-1; possibly TRBD1 for D (5 bases). The germline CDR1 and CDR2 sequences are SQVTM and ANQGSEA. Trimming stripped 5 bases from V and 0 bases from J, with 7 bases between. This CDR3 spans 12 amino acids. CDR3 DNA: TGCAGCGTTCACAGGCTGAACACTGAAGCTTTCTTT. Its protein product is CSVHRLNTEAFF.

The genes are TRBV19 and TRBJ1-5; TRBD1 matches at 8 bases. Germline trimming cut 5 bases from V and 1 base from J; bases unmatched to any gene: 19. The CDR3 length is 20 residues. The germline CDR1 and CDR2 sequences are LNHDA and SQIVND (reference sequence). The DNA for the CDR3 is TGTGCCAGTAGTTTTTCCGGGGACTCGCTGGGACAGGTAAGCAATCAGCCCCAGCATTTT. Protein sequence: CASSFSGDSLGQVSNQPQHF.

This chain connects TRBV28 to TRBJ1-5; 12 nucleotides line up with TRBD1. Germline V gene data show CDR1 as MDHEN and CDR2 as SYDVKM. There are 16 residues in the CDR3. V lost 4 bases and J lost 5; bases outside the gene matches: 6. The CDR3 is CASSSPGQGAYQPQHF. The CDR3 DNA follows: TGTGCCAGCAGTTCACCGGGACAGGGGGCATATCAGCCCCAGCATTTT.

V and J are TRBV7-9 and TRBJ1-1; possible D gene TRBD1, 5 bases. Germline loops: CDR1 SEHNR, CDR2 FQNEAQ (reference sequence). This CDR3 has 15 amino acids. V gave up 1 base and J gave up 4 bases, with 13 bases separating them. CDR3 DNA: TGTGCCAGCAGCTTAGACAGGACGGAGGGCACTGAAGCTTTCTTT. Its protein product is CASSLDRTEGTEAFF.